The TCR beta chain described here comes from a study of shared T cell receptors in the human thymus. The data were produced by immunoSEQ multiplex PCR, yet TCRdb's version contains in-frame clones alone and is incomplete. The table includes hundreds of thousands of clones, around 82% detected once. This same sample was also taken into another study, of human thymus T cells. Turning to that study: Thymic material originated from resections removed in the course of corrective heart surgery. As related research reported, thymic repertoires overlapped highly among unrelated individuals.

This TCR was recovered from a boy under two years old with a congenital heart defect. Sequences were obtained from thymocytes.

The DNA for the CDR3 is TGTGCCAGTTCCGGGACTAGTGACGAGCAGTACTTC. Translated, it gives CASSGTSDEQYF. V and J are TRBV19 and TRBJ2-7; 8 bases map to TRBD2. The V gene end was trimmed by 8 bases and the J gene end by 5 bases; junction bases not matched to a gene: 5. The CDR3 totals 12 residues. From germline, CDR1 is LNHDA and CDR2 SQIVND (reference sequence). Supplemented by reference TRBV19 and TRBJ2-7, the full variable domain reads DGGITQSPKYLFRKEGQNVTLSCEQNLNHDAMYWYRQDPGQGLRLIYYSQIVNDFQKGDIAEGYSVSREKKESFPLTVTSAQKNPTAFYLCASSGTSDEQYFGPGTRLTVT.